Described below is a single T cell receptor (beta chain) sequence and its context. This entry is derived from a study of blood T cell repertoires in COVID-19. Study as a whole: Italy, Spain and the United States were the sources of the convalescent and acute COVID-19 samples. From T cells, B-cell-depleted T cells, or PBMCs came the material, which was cDNA or gDNA.

CDR3 length: 14 amino acids. In germline, CDR1 is SEHNR, CDR2 FQNEAQ (reference sequence). The V and J ends lost 7 bases and 4 bases, in that order; junction bases with no gene match: 5. Per the authors' pipeline: By means of reference gene primer amplification, nucleated cell counts were estimated. Clones were sequenced by immunoSEQ multiplex PCR, and TCRdb holds only the in-frame ones, with some missing. V and J calls and clone size are those listed in that table; D and trimming were worked out from the DNA. The repertoire holds roughly 150,000 clones, with 70% to 80% as singletons. The J gene is TRBJ2-3, the V gene TRBV7-9, with TRBD2 matching over 10 bases. This receptor was obtained from a man between 60 and 70 years old who had recovered from COVID-19. The sample was peripheral blood. CDR3 sequence: CASTSTSGADTQYF. In DNA, the CDR3 is TGTGCCAGCACCTCCACTAGCGGGGCAGATACGCAGTATTTT.